A selection of T cell receptor beta chains follows, all from one sample in a study of cytomegalovirus exposure and HLA in healthy donors. The protocol was immunoSEQ multiplex PCR, while the TCRdb copy is restricted to in-frame clones and leaves out a portion. The table records under 200,000 clones, around 77% of them present only once. Sequenced: PBMCs. The receptor source for this set is a female donor in good health and CMV-seronegative. CDR3s include the opening cysteine and the closing phenylalanine or tryptophan. The order of the fields is J gene, V gene, clone size, D gene, CDR3 DNA, CDR3 protein. The D gene is left open where the match is weak. The size of a clone is reported for some rows only, either as once, few or many, or as a class for expanded clones.

TRBJ1-1,TRBV7-8,-,-,TGTGCCAGCACGCGACAGGAGCACGGTGAAGCTTTCTTT,CASTRQEHGEAFF
TRBJ2-6,TRBV6-4,-,-,TGTGCCAGCAGTGACTTGGGACTTGTGCCCTCTGGGGCCAACGTCCTGACTTTC,CASSDLGLVPSGANVLTF
TRBJ1-1,TRBV5-1,-,-,TGCGCCAGCAGCTTGCATCAGTTGAACACTGAAGCTTTCTTT,CASSLHQLNTEAFF
TRBJ2-2,TRBV11-2,-,-,TGTGCCAGCAGCTTAGAAATATGGGGCTCGAACACCGGGGAGCTGTTTTTT,CASSLEIWGSNTGELFF
TRBJ1-4,TRBV7-2,-,-,TGTGCCAGCAGCTTGGCCGTTTTTAATGAAAAACTGTTTTTT,CASSLAVFNEKLFF
TRBJ2-5,TRBV10-2,-,TRBD1,TGCGCCAGCAGTCTCGACAGGGAAGAGACCCAGTACTTC,CASSLDREETQYF
TRBJ1-1,TRBV18,-,TRBD1,TGTGCCAGCTCACCTCCGATTAACAGGGGCATTGAAGCTTTCTTT,CASSPPINRGIEAFF
TRBJ2-7,TRBV19,once,-,TGTGCCAGTAGTACCGACAGAGACTACGAGCAGTACTTC,CASSTDRDYEQYF
TRBJ1-4,TRBV5-1,-,TRBD1,TGCGCCAGCAGCTTGGGTGACAGGGACGATGAAAAACTGTTTTTT,CASSLGDRDDEKLFF
TRBJ1-3,TRBV19,-,-,TGTGCCAGTAGTATAGGCCCGGGCTCTGGAAACACCATATATTTT,CASSIGPGSGNTIYF
TRBJ2-1,TRBV10-1,-,TRBD2,TGCGCCAGCAGTGAGTACGGGGGGTCCATGTTCTTC,CASSEYGGSMFF